This passage covers 21 T cell receptor beta chains from one sample sequenced in a study of blood T cells in healthy people across ages. It was with a sample-barcoded 5' primer and a J-beta primer mix that a second PCR of about 6 to 12 cycles was run. From the 5' RACE reads, TCRdb called clonotypes with MiXCR, one entry per CDR3 protein. The table includes 1.5 million to 2 million distinct CDR3 sequences, roughly 30% detected once. Material: blood. The receptors stem from a woman aged 30 to 39 in good health.

This clonotype has more than one count but fewer than ten. V and J are TRBV4-1 and TRBJ1-5; D might be TRBD1 (5 bases). The germline V and J ends were trimmed by 2 bases and 4 bases, with 12 bases remaining between them. The CDR3 is made up of 15 amino acids. Germline-derived CDR1 and CDR2 are MGHRA and YSYEKL. The CDR3 sequence is CASSQPGRGNQPQHF. CDR3 sequence (DNA): TGCGCCAGCAGCCAACCCGGACGGGGGAATCAGCCCCAGCATTTT.

Details on this clonotype: It is likely a read error, because the conserved phenylalanine at the end of the CDR3 is missing. The chain is built from TRBV20-1 and TRBJ2-7, with 7 bases identical to TRBD2. Germline V gene lookup returns CDR1 DFQATT and CDR2 SNEGSKA (reference sequence). There are 14 residues in the CDR3. With V trimmed by 0 bases and J by 5 bases, 7 bases remained unmatched. The CDR3 nucleotides read TGCAGTGCTAGAGATGGGGGGGAGCGCAACGAGCAGTACTGC. Protein: CSARDGGERNEQYC.

The rearrangement links TRBV15 to TRBJ1-2; tentative D call: TRBD1 (6 bases). Germline CDR1 is LNHNV and CDR2 is YYDKDF (reference sequence). With 1 base removed from V and 0 bases from J, the gap between germline ends came to 9 bases. This CDR3 region has 15 residues. The CDR3 DNA follows: TGTGCCACCAGCAGAGGGACAGTTTCTAACTATGGCTACACCTTC. Amino acid sequence: CATSRGTVSNYGYTF.

This clonotype was seen a few times. V is TRBV28 and J is TRBJ1-4; TRBD1 is a possible D gene (6 bases). Between the trimmed V and J ends, which lost 3 bases and 6 bases, there was a span of 11 bases. Germline V gene sequence: CDR1 MDHEN, CDR2 SYDVKM. This CDR3 is built from 14 residues. CDR3 in DNA: TGTGCCAGCAGTTTCATCAGGGGCGATGAAAAACTGTTTTTT. Its translation: CASSFIRGDEKLFF.

This chain joins TRBV20-1 and TRBJ1-1, with TRBD1 matching 7 bases. Trimming at V came to 6 bases and at J to 10 bases, leaving 11 bases not matched to a gene. This CDR3 region has 12 residues. CDR1 and CDR2 from the germline V gene are DFQATT and SNEGSKA (reference sequence). CDR3: CSALDRPGPAFF. The CDR3 DNA reads TGCAGTGCCCTGGACAGGCCGGGGCCAGCTTTCTTT.

Worth noting for this clonotype: At one of its ends the junction is not consistent with the germline gene, which may arise from a read error. The rearrangement uses TRBV30 and TRBJ2-2, with D unclear. The germline V gene has CDR1 GTSNPN and CDR2 SVGIG (reference sequence). The CDR3 has 12 residues. The CDR3 DNA is TGTGCCCGGAGTATCTACACCGGGGAGCTGTTTTTT. It is translated as CARSIYTGELFF.

This clonotype was detected only a few times. The chain employs TRBV7-2 and TRBJ2-7, with a possible D match to TRBD2 (5 bases). V shed 5 bases and J shed 10 bases, with 21 bases lying between them. This CDR3 is built from 14 residues. Looked up from germline, CDR1 is SGHTA and CDR2 is FQGNSA. CDR3 sequence reads: CASSPTPGSGSQYF. CDR3 coding DNA: TGTGCCAGCAGCCCAACCCCTGGATCGGGGAGTCAGTACTTC.

V gene TRBV20-1 combines with J gene TRBJ1-2; TRBD1 might be the D (6 bases). The germline V gene has CDR1 DFQATT and CDR2 SNEGSKA (reference sequence). Between the trimmed V and J ends, which lost 0 bases and 5 bases, there was a span of 16 bases. The CDR3 totals 15 residues. The CDR3 loop reads CSARDPGTPFYGYTF. In nucleotides, the CDR3 is TGCAGTGCTAGAGATCCCGGGACACCCTTTTATGGCTACACCTTC.

This clonotype has more than one count but fewer than ten. The V and J genes are TRBV7-9 and TRBJ2-3; 8 bases line up with TRBD2. The CDR3 runs to 14 residues. The V gene end was trimmed by 8 bases and the J gene end by 0 bases; junction bases not matched to a gene: 4. Germline V gene lookup returns CDR1 SEHNR and CDR2 FQNEAQ (reference sequence). The CDR3: CASVGGASTDTQYF. The CDR3, as DNA: TGTGCCAGCGTCGGGGGGGCAAGCACAGATACGCAGTATTTT.

The J gene is TRBJ1-1, the V gene TRBV7-8; D unresolved. The CDR3 totals 12 residues. V was clipped by 1 base and J by 6 bases, with 6 bases between them. Germline assignment: CDR1 SGHVS and CDR2 FQNEAQ. Here the CDR3 DNA reads TGTGCCAGCAGCTTAGTCCAAGCTGAAGCTTTCTTT. This translates into CASSLVQAEAFF.

This chain connects TRBV4-3 to TRBJ2-1; D is uncertain. The J call may be mistaken, given a closer DNA end match to TRBJ2-7. Per the germline V gene, CDR1 is LGHNA and CDR2 is YSLEER. There are 13 residues in the CDR3. The CDR3 nucleotides read TGCGCCAGCAGCCTGATCAATTACAATGAGCAGTACTTC. Its protein product is CASSLINYNEQYF.

On this clonotype: One base away lies a much larger clone, so this may be a sequencing read error. V is TRBV6-2 or TRBV6-3 and J is TRBJ2-4; 9 nucleotides agree with TRBD1. The germline V gene encodes CDR1 MNHEY and CDR2 SVGEGT. The V and J ends lost 6 bases and 8 bases, in that order; junction bases with no gene match: 8. This CDR3 is built from 14 residues. CDR3 sequence (DNA): TGTGCCAGCAGGTCCCACAGGGGGCCAGACATTCAGTACTTC. Encoded protein: CASRSHRGPDIQYF.

This clonotype was seen at least ten times. The chain uses TRBV7-2 and TRBJ2-7; D is unresolved. The V end lost 2 bases, the J end lost 6 bases, and 23 bases lay between the germline ends. The CDR3 spans 17 residues. Germline CDR1 is SGHTA and CDR2 is FQGNSA. CDR3 amino acids: CASSLLYSSSGGSEQYF. The CDR3 DNA reads TGTGCCAGCAGCTTATTATACAGCTCTTCAGGCGGCTCCGAGCAGTACTTC.

This clonotype was recorded at least ten times. The chain employs TRBV27 and TRBJ1-2; unclear D gene. V was cut by 4 bases and J by 7 bases, with 10 bases left in between. Germline CDR1 is MNHEY and CDR2 is SMNVEV (reference sequence). The CDR3 has 12 residues. The DNA for the CDR3 is TGTGCCAGCAGTTCTGGCGGACGTGGCTACACCTTC. Translated: CASSSGGRGYTF.

This clonotype has only one observation. The chain links TRBV20-1 to TRBJ2-7; TRBD2 agrees at 7 bases. Germline V gene lookup returns CDR1 DFQATT and CDR2 SNEGSKA (reference sequence). Trimming removed 6 bases from V and 7 bases from J; junction bases left unmatched: 12. The CDR3 has 13 residues. The CDR3 DNA reads as TGCAGTGCGTTACCCGGGACTACCAATGAGCAGTACTTC. Residues: CSALPGTTNEQYF.

This clonotype was observed a few times. The chain employs TRBV7-9 and TRBJ1-2; 8 nucleotides agree with TRBD1. Germline V lookup: CDR1 SEHNR, CDR2 FQNEAQ (reference sequence). Trimming removed 5 bases from V and 4 bases from J; junction bases left unmatched: 9. The CDR3 extends over 15 amino acids. The CDR3 nucleotides are TGTGCCAGCAGCCCGGGGGACAGGACGGGCTATGGCTACACCTTC. It encodes CASSPGDRTGYGYTF.

This clonotype appeared many times. The junction differs from germline at one of its ends, possibly a read error. This chain links TRBV7-2 with TRBJ2-1; possibly TRBD2 for D (6 bases). The CDR3 contains 15 residues. CDR1 and CDR2 (germline): SGHTA, FQGNSA. CDR3: CASSLAGSGYNEQFF. The CDR3 DNA follows: TGTGCCAGCAGTTTAGCCGGGAGTGGCTACAATGAGCAGTTCTTC.

This rearrangement joins TRBV20-1 to TRBJ2-5; D unclear. CDR1 is DFQATT and CDR2 is SNEGSKA in the germline V gene (reference sequence). The CDR3 covers 15 residues. Trimming removed 0 bases from V and 9 bases from J, with 20 bases in between. DNA for the CDR3: TGCAGTGCTAGAGATGGGCTAGAACCGACTGGGGCCCAGTACTTC. It specifies CSARDGLEPTGAQYF.

This clonotype was seen only a few times. CDR3 coding DNA: TGCAGCGTTGAGGAAGGGGTTCACGAGCAGTACTTC. Its translation is CSVEEGVHEQYF. The chain has TRBV29-1 and TRBJ2-7; tentatively, D is TRBD1 (5 bases). Germline V gene lookup returns CDR1 SQVTM and CDR2 ANQGSEA. Trimming cost V 3 bases and J 5 bases, with 11 bases left between them. This CDR3 contains 12 residues.

This clonotype appeared a few times. The gene calls are TRBV12-3 or TRBV12-4 and TRBJ2-3, with a weak D call TRBD1 (5 bases). The CDR3 spans 11 residues. CDR3 residues: CVTGLPDTQYF. The CDR3 DNA reads as TGTGTTACAGGCCTTCCAGATACGCAGTATTTT.

The chain couples TRBV25-1 to TRBJ1-4; unclear D gene. The CDR3 extends over 13 amino acids. Trimming removed 3 bases from V and 11 bases from J, with 13 bases in between. The germline V gene encodes CDR1 MGHDK and CDR2 SYGVNS. CDR3 nucleotide sequence: TGTGCCAGCAGTGACAGTCTTCTTGGGAAACTGTTTTTT. Translated: CASSDSLLGKLFF.